Described below is a single T cell receptor beta chain sequence and its context. The data were taken from a study of shared clonotypes between healthy human individuals. This was a deep-level run. TCRdb's table, derived via immunoSEQ multiplex PCR, lists solely in-frame clones and lacks some. Among 950,000 to 1,300,000 clones listed, about 75% were seen once. Unmatched junction bases numbered 7, after V lost 1 base and J lost 6 bases. Germline V CDR1 and CDR2: KGHSH, LQKENI. The CDR3 has 17 residues. This receptor was obtained from a man aged 18 to 30 in good health. The rearrangement uses TRBV18 and TRBJ2-1; 12 bases fit TRBD2. Sequencing used memory CD4+ T cells sorted from blood. Subset indicated: CD45RA-negative fraction. The CDR3 sequence: CASSPQGRLAGANEQFF. The CDR3 DNA follows: TGTGCCAGCTCACCACAAGGACGACTAGCGGGAGCCAATGAGCAGTTCTTC.